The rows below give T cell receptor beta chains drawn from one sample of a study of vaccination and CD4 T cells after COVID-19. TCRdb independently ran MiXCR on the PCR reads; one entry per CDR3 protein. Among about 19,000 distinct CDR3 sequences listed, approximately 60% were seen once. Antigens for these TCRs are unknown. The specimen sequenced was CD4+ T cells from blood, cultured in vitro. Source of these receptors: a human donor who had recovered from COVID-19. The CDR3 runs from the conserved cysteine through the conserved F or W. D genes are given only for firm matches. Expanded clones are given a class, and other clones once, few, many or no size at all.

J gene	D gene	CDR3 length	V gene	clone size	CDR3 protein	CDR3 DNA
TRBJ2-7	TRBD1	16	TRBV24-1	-	CATSDSRTGVLYEQYF	TGTGCCACCAGTGATTCTAGGACAGGGGTACTTTACGAGCAGTACTTC
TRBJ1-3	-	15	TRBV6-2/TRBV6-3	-	CASSPGGQPGNTIYF	TGTGCCAGCAGCCCGGGGGGGCAGCCTGGAAACACCATATATTTT
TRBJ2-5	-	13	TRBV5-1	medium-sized	CASSLKGPETQYF	TGCGCCAGCAGCTTAAAGGGCCCAGAGACCCAGTACTTC
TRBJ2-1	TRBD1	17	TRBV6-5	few	CASSYGIFRTGVNEQFF	TGTGCCAGCAGTTACGGGATCTTTAGGACAGGGGTCAATGAGCAGTTCTTC
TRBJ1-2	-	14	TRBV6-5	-	CASSYSGGNYGYTF	TGTGCCAGCAGTTACTCAGGAGGTAACTATGGCTACACCTTC
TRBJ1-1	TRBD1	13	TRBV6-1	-	CASSDGQGRFAFF	TGTGCCAGCAGTGATGGACAGGGGCGGTTCGCTTTCTTT
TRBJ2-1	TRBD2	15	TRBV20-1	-	CSASGLAGGLNEQFF	TGCAGTGCCTCCGGACTAGCGGGAGGACTCAATGAGCAGTTCTTC
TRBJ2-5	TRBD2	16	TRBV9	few	CASSAGTSGRQETQYF	TGTGCCAGCAGCGCGGGGACTAGCGGGAGGCAAGAGACCCAGTACTTC
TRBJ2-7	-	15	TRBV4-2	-	CASSQDSTGNYEQYF	TGTGCCAGCAGCCAAGATTCGACGGGGAACTACGAGCAGTACTTC
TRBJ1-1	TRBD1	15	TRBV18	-	CASSPWDRGATEAFF	TGTGCCAGCTCACCATGGGACAGGGGGGCGACTGAAGCTTTCTTT
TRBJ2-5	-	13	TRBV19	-	CASSTSSVETQYF	TGTGCCAGTAGTACCTCTAGCGTAGAGACCCAGTACTTC
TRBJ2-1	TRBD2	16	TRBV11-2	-	CASSLNRGEGYNEQFF	TGTGCCAGCAGCCTAAATCGTGGGGAGGGGTACAATGAGCAGTTCTTC
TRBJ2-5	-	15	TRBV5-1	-	CASSLGNRAQETQYF	TGCGCCAGCAGCTTGGGAAACAGGGCTCAAGAGACCCAGTACTTC
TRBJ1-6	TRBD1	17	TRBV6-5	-	CASSFTGEWSYNSPLHF	TGTGCCAGCAGTTTCACAGGGGAGTGGTCCTATAATTCACCCCTCCACTTT
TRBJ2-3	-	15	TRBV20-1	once	CSATPPTVKADTQYF	TGCAGTGCTACACCGCCCACGGTCAAGGCAGATACGCAGTATTTT
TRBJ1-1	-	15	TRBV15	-	CATSGLNSMDTEAFF	TGTGCCACCAGCGGCTTAAACAGTATGGACACTGAAGCTTTCTTT
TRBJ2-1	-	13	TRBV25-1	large	CASSKTGLNEQFF	TGTGCCAGCAGTAAAACAGGGCTGAATGAGCAGTTCTTC
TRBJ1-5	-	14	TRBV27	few	CASSFMGGNQPQHF	TGTGCCAGCAGTTTTATGGGCGGCAATCAGCCCCAGCATTTT
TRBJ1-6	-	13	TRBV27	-	CASSFYVNSPLHF	TGTGCCAGCAGTTTCTACGTCAATTCACCCCTCCACTTT
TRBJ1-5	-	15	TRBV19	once	CASSIWRVGNQPQHF	TGTGCCAGTAGTATTTGGAGGGTGGGCAATCAGCCCCAGCATTTT
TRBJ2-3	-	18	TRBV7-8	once	CASSPQAGVGAFTDTQYF	TGTGCCAGCAGCCCCCAAGCCGGTGTGGGCGCCTTCACAGATACGCAGTATTTT
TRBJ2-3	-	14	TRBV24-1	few	CATSDPGTTDTQYF	TGTGCCACCAGTGACCCCGGAACGACAGATACGCAGTATTTT